This record covers a single TCR beta chain. The junction departs from the called germline gene at one end, perhaps through a read error. The CDR3 contains 19 residues. CDR1 is LNHNV and CDR2 is YYDKDF in the germline V gene (reference sequence). The data belong to a study of blood T cells in healthy people across ages. At the level of the study: Per every two T cells, about one barcoded beta molecule was captured by template switching.

A second PCR of about 7 to 11 cycles used a sample-barcoded 5' primer and a J-beta primer mix. Sequencing of every sample gave 3 million or more CDR3-containing paired-end reads. TCRdb re-called the 5' RACE reads through MiXCR, storing one row per CDR3 protein. This table holds around 900,000 distinct CDR3 sequences, approximately 50% found once. The chain employs TRBV15 and TRBJ2-3, with a weak D call TRBD2 (6 bases). The receptor was derived from an older woman in good health. Input material: blood. The CDR3 is CATSTSSHRGLTSTGTQYF. CDR3 sequence (DNA): TGTGCCACCAGCACCAGCTCCCACCGGGGCCTAACTAGCACAGGTACGCAGTATTTT.